The 20 T cell receptor beta chains listed next were all sequenced from one sample in a study of CXCR3-negative and CXCR3-positive naive CD8 T cells. Study-wide results and caveats: The study found more hydrophobic TRB CDR3s in CXCR3-positive naive cells than in CXCR3-negative naive cells.

UMI-labeled 5' RACE yielded the TRB cDNA libraries. With the 5' RACE reads reprocessed, TCRdb shows one record per CDR3 protein and no DNA. The sample totals 65,000 to 90,000 distinct CDR3 sequences; its top ten clones hold roughly 0.62%. No antigen has been identified for these receptors. The sequencing input was naive CXCR3+ CD8+ T cells from blood. Subset denoted: CD45RO-CCR7+CD27+CD95- naive CD8+ T cells expressing CXCR3 (TNR3+). Receptor source: a human donor in good health. Some clones in this sample may be carry-over from other donors' samples.

The chain uses TRBV6-2 or TRBV6-3 and TRBJ2-2; TCRdb's D call of TRBD1 is untestable without DNA. Germline V gene lookup returns CDR1 MNHEY and CDR2 SVGEGT. CDR3 length: 15 amino acids. The CDR3 is CASSSDSMNTGELFF.

The rearrangement links TRBV12-3 or TRBV12-4 to TRBJ2-1; TCRdb picks TRBD2, but there is no DNA to check that call. The CDR3 extends over 14 amino acids. CDR3 residues: CASTAGGPYREQFF.

The chain links TRBV6-6 to TRBJ1-4. CDR1 is MNHNY and CDR2 is SVGAGI in the germline V gene (reference sequence). This CDR3 has 12 residues. CDR3 residues: CATLGANEKLFF.

The CDR3 is CSVGLPLRPTDTQYF. V usage is TRBV29-1 and J usage is TRBJ2-3; TCRdb picks TRBD2, but there is no DNA to check that call. The length of the CDR3 is 15 residues. Per the germline V gene, CDR1 is SQVTM and CDR2 is ANQGSEA.

The rearrangement links TRBV28 to TRBJ2-5; TCRdb gives TRBD1 as the D gene, but with no DNA this cannot be confirmed. There are 13 residues in the CDR3. The germline V gene has CDR1 MDHEN and CDR2 SYDVKM. CDR3 sequence reads: CASSPGGLETQYF.

J is TRBJ2-1 and V is TRBV15. The CDR3 contains 13 residues. Germline V gene lookup returns CDR1 LNHNV and CDR2 YYDKDF (reference sequence). The CDR3 sequence: CATSSRAYNEQFF.

The chain joins TRBV14 to TRBJ2-1; the D gene TCRdb calls, TRBD2, cannot be checked with no DNA. This CDR3 spans 16 amino acids. The V gene's germline CDR1 is SGHDN and CDR2 FVKESK. The CDR3: CASSQDFSGGASEQFF.

The CDR3 region is CASRQDSQYQETQYF. The chain uses TRBV27 and TRBJ2-5; TCRdb's assignment of TRBD2 cannot be checked, as there is no DNA. This CDR3 has 15 residues. Germline lookup yields CDR1 MNHEY and CDR2 SMNVEV (reference sequence).

The chain is built from TRBV7-6 and TRBJ1-2; the TCRdb call, TRBD1, lacks DNA for checking. Germline V CDR1 and CDR2: SGHVS, FNYEAQ. The CDR3 spans 17 residues. The CDR3 spells CASSSRTGMTQTYGYTF.

The V call is TRBV5-3, the J call TRBJ2-3; TCRdb calls TRBD2, which cannot be checked without DNA. TRBV5-3 is treated as an ORF (open reading frame) with a function not yet certain. CDR3 size: 17 residues. The CDR3 loop is CARSLEGLAGKTDTQYF.

The chain carries TRBV5-1 and TRBJ2-1. The CDR3 has 16 residues. Per germline, CDR1 SGHRS and CDR2 YFSETQ. CDR3 sequence: CASSLEGPSSYNEQFF.

The CDR3 region is CSASGGGDLDEQYF. This chain uses TRBV20-1 with TRBJ2-7; without DNA, the TCRdb call of TRBD1 cannot be checked. The CDR3 sequence is 14 residues long. The V gene's germline CDR1 is DFQATT and CDR2 SNEGSKA (reference sequence).

V and J are TRBV29-1 and TRBJ2-1; TCRdb designates TRBD2, a call that cannot be tested without DNA. Germline V gene data show CDR1 as SQVTM and CDR2 as ANQGSEA. The CDR3 loop spans 15 amino acids. CDR3 region: CSVEGGTSSNNEQFF.

The V gene is TRBV29-1, the J gene TRBJ2-3; TCRdb calls TRBD2, which cannot be checked without DNA. The length of the CDR3 is 17 residues. Germline CDR1 and CDR2: SQVTM and ANQGSEA. CDR3 loop: CSATETTSGGAPDTQYF.

The rearrangement joins TRBV4-3 to TRBJ2-7; the D gene TCRdb calls, TRBD2, cannot be checked with no DNA. The CDR3 contains 15 residues. CDR1 and CDR2 (germline): LGHNA, YSLEER. This chain's CDR3 is CASSPAAGVAYEQYF.

The CDR3 sequence is CASSQSAGPYEQYF. The rearrangement uses TRBV23-1 and TRBJ2-7. TRBV23-1 is classed as an ORF, of uncertain function. The CDR3 is 14 amino acids.

This rearrangement joins TRBV29-1 to TRBJ2-5; without DNA, the TCRdb call of TRBD2 cannot be checked. Germline V gene lookup returns CDR1 SQVTM and CDR2 ANQGSEA. The CDR3 has 17 residues. The CDR3 region is CSVDGGLAGLYQETQYF.

This rearrangement joins TRBV2 to TRBJ2-3; TCRdb selects TRBD1, and the lack of DNA leaves this call unchecked. The CDR3 sequence is 16 residues long. Germline loops: CDR1 SNHLY, CDR2 FYNNEI. The CDR3 region is CASSEDWEGALDTQYF.

CDR3 in amino acids: CASSGGEFLLGAFF. V gene TRBV14 combines with J gene TRBJ1-1; TCRdb returns TRBD1, unconfirmable since there is no DNA. This CDR3 is 14 amino acids long. CDR1 and CDR2 from the germline V gene are SGHDN and FVKESK. The variable domain in full, with the rest retrieved from reference TRBV14 and TRBJ1-1, is EAGVTQFPSHSVIEKGQTVTLRCDPISGHDNLYWYRRVMGKEIKFLLHFVKESKQDESGMPNNRFLAERTGGTYSTLKVQPAELEDSGVYFCASSGGEFLLGAFFGQGTRLTVV.

This chain uses TRBV4-2 with TRBJ2-2; TCRdb indicates TRBD2, and absent DNA this call remains unverified. The CDR3 runs 15 residues. Germline V gene lookup returns CDR1 LGHNA and CDR2 YNFKEQ. CDR3 loop: CASSQVEAGTGELFF.